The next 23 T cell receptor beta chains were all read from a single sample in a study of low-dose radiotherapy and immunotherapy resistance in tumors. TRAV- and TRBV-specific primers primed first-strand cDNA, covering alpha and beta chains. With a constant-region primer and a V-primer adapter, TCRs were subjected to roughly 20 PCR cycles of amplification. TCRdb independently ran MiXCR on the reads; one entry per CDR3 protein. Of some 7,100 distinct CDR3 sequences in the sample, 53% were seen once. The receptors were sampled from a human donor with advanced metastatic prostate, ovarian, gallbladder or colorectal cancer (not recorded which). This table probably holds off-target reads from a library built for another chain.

CDR3 protein: CASSQQGQGNSPLHF. In DNA form, the CDR3 reads TGCGCCAGCAGCCAACAGGGACAGGGTAATTCACCCCTCCACTTT. The V call is TRBV4-1, the J call TRBJ1-6; 9 nucleotides match TRBD1. The CDR3 covers 15 residues. Looked up from germline, CDR1 is MGHRA and CDR2 is YSYEKL. J gave up 6 bases and V 2 bases, and 2 bases lay outside the gene matches.

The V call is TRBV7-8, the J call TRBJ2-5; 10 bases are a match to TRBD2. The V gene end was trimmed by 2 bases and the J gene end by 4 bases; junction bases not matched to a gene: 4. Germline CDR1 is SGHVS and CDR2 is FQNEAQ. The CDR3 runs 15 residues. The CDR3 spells CASSLSSGGGETQYF. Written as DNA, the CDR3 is TGTGCCAGCAGCTTATCTAGCGGGGGAGGAGAGACCCAGTACTTC.

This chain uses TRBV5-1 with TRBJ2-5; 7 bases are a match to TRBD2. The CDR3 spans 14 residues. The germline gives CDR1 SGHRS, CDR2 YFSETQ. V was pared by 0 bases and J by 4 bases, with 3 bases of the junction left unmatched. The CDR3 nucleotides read TGCGCCAGCAGCTTGGAGCGGGGAACAGAGACCCAGTACTTC. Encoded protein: CASSLERGTETQYF.

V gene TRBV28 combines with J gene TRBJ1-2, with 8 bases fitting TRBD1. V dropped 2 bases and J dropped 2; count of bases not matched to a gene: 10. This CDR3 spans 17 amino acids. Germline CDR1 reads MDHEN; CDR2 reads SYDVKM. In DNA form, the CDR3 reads TGTGCCAGCAGTTTAACCGGACAGGGCCTTAGGAACTATGGCTACACCTTC. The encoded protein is CASSLTGQGLRNYGYTF.

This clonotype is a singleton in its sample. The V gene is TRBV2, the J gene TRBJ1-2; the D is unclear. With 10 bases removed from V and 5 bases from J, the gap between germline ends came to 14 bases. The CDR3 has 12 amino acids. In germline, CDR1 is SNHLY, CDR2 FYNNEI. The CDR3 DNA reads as TGTGCCATCATACGGACGGATTATGGCTACACCTTC. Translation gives CAIIRTDYGYTF.

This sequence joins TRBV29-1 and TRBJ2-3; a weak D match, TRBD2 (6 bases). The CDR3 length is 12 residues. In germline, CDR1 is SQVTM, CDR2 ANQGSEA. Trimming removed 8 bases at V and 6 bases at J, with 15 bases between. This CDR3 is CSPRGSGDTQYF. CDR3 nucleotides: TGCAGCCCGCGGGGTTCTGGGGATACGCAGTATTTT.

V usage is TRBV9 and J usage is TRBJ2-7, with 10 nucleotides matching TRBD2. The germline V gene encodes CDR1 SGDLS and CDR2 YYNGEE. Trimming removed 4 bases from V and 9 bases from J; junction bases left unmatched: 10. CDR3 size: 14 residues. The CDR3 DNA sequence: TGTGCCAGCAGCCTCAGCGGGGGGGACCAGGGGCAGTACTTC. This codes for CASSLSGGDQGQYF.

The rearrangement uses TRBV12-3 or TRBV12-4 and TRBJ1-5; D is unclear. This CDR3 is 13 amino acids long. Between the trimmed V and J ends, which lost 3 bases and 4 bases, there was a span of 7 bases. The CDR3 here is CASSLSRNQPQHF. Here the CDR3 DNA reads TGTGCCAGCAGTTTGTCCCGGAATCAGCCCCAGCATTTT.

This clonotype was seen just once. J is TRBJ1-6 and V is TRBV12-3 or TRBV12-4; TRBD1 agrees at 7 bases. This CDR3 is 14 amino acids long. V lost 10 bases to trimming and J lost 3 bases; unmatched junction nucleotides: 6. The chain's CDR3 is CATLGTDYNSPLHF. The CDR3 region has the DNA TGTGCCACCCTTGGGACAGACTATAATTCACCCCTCCACTTT.

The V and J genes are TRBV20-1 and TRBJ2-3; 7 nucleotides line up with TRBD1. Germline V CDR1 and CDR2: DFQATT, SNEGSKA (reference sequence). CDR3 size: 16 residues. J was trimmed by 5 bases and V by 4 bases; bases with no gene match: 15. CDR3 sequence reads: CSATAADRADRDTQYF. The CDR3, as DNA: TGCAGTGCTACCGCTGCTGACAGGGCGGATCGAGATACGCAGTATTTT.

As DNA, the CDR3 is TGCAGTGAAACTAGCGGGGCAGGCAATGAGCAGTTCTTC. This translates into CSETSGAGNEQFF. The chain links TRBV20-1 to TRBJ2-1; 10 bases agree with TRBD2. The CDR3 runs to 13 residues. Germline loops: CDR1 DFQATT, CDR2 SNEGSKA (reference sequence). J was trimmed by 6 bases and V by 7 bases; bases with no gene match: 6.

The CDR3, as DNA: TGTGCCAGCAGCCAATCCACAGTTACTGAGCAGTTCTTC. This translates into CASSQSTVTEQFF. This chain links TRBV3-1 with TRBJ2-1; D not certain. Germline CDR1 LGHDT, CDR2 YNNKEL (reference sequence). Trimming pared 2 bases from V and 9 bases from J, leaving 11 bases between. The CDR3 has 13 amino acids.

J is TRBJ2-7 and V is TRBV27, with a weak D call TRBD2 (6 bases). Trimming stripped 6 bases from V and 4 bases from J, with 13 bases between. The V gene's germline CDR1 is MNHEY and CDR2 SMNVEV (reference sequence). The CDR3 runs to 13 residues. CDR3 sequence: CASSRDSFYEQYF. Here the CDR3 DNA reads TGTGCCAGCAGCCGGGACTCCTTTTACGAGCAGTACTTC.

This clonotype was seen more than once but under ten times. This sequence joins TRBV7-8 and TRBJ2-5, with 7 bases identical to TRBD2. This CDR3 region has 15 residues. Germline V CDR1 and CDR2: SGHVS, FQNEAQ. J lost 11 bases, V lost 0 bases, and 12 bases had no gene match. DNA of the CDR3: TGTGCCAGCAGCTTAGCCGGACTAGAAATGGGAAGTCAGTACTTC. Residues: CASSLAGLEMGSQYF. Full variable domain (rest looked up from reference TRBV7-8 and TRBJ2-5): GAGVSQSPRYKVAKRGQDVALRCDPISGHVSLFWYQQALGQGPEFLTYFQNEAQLDKSGLPSDRFFAERPEGSVSTLKIQRTQQEDSAVYLCASSLAGLEMGSQYFGPGTRLLVL.

For the CDR3, the DNA is TGCAGTGCTAGAGATTCGACAGGGGTTGAGCAGTTCTTC. Translation gives CSARDSTGVEQFF. The genes are TRBV20-1 and TRBJ2-1; the match to TRBD1 covers 8 bases. Germline CDR1 reads DFQATT; CDR2 reads SNEGSKA (reference sequence). The CDR3 has 13 amino acids. Trimming cost V 0 bases and J 9 bases; bases outside gene matches: 4.

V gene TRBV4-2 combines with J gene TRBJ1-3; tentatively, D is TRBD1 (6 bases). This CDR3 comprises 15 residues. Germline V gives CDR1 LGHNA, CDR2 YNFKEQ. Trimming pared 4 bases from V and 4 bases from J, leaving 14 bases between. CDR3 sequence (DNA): TGTGCCAGCAGCCCCAACAGGGATTACGGAAACACCATATATTTT. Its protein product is CASSPNRDYGNTIYF.

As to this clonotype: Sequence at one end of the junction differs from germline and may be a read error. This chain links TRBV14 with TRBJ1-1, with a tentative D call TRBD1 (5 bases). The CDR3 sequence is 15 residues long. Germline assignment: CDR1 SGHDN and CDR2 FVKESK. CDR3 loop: CARSQESRASSEAFF. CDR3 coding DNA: TGTGCCAGGAGCCAAGAATCCAGGGCTTCATCTGAAGCTTTCTTT.

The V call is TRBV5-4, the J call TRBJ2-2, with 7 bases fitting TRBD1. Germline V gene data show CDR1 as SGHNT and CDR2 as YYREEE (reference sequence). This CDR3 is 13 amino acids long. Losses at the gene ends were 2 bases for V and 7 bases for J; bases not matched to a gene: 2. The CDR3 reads CASSFGQVGELFF. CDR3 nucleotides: TGTGCCAGCAGCTTTGGACAGGTCGGGGAGCTGTTTTTT.

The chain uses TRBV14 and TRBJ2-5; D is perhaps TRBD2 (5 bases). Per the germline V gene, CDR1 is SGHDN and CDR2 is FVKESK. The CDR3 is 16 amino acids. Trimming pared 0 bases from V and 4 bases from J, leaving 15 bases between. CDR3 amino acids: CASSQDGPRGIETQYF. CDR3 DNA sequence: TGTGCCAGCAGCCAAGATGGGCCACGGGGTATAGAGACCCAGTACTTC.

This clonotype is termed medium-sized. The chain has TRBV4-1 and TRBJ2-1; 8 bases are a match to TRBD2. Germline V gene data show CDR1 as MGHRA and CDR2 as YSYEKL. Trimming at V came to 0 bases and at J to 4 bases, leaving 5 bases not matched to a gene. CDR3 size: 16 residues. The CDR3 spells CASSQEGLAGYNEQFF. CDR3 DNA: TGCGCCAGCAGCCAAGAAGGGCTAGCGGGTTACAATGAGCAGTTCTTC.

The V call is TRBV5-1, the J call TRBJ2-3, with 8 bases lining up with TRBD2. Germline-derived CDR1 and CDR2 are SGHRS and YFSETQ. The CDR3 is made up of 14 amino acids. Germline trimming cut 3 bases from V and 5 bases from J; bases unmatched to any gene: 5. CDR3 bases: TGCGCCAGCAGCTCATTAGCGGGGAAAGATACGCAGTATTTT. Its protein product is CASSSLAGKDTQYF.

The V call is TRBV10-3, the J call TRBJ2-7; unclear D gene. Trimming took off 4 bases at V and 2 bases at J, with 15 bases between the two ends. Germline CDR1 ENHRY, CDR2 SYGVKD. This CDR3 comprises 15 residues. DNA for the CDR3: TGTGCCATCAGTGGTGGACCGATGATAACCTACGAGCAGTACTTC. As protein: CAISGGPMITYEQYF.

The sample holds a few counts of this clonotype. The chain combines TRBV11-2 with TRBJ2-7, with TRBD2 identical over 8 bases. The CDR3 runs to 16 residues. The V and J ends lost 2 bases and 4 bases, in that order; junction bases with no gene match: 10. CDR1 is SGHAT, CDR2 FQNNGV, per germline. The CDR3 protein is CASSLYLGRASYEQYF. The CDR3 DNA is TGTGCCAGCAGCTTATATCTCGGGAGGGCCTCGTACGAGCAGTACTTC.